The 20 T cell receptor beta chains presented below share a single source sample, sequenced in a study of T-cell reconstitution after alpha-beta-depleted transplantation in children. Molecular barcoding with unique molecular identifiers was used for the TCRbeta library. TCRdb re-called the PCR reads through MiXCR, storing one row per CDR3 protein. The data show some 550,000 distinct CDR3 sequences, more than 20% seen once. The starting material was PBMCs, mostly from graft donor cells, obtained 360 days after TCRalphabeta/CD19-depleted stem cell transplant. These receptors originate from a boy under three years old who had a stem cell transplant for acute myeloid leukemia, so the T cells may come from the graft donor.

The chain is built from TRBV7-9 and TRBJ2-7; D is undetermined. CDR1 SEHNR and CDR2 FQNEAQ come from the germline V gene (reference sequence). V lost 2 bases, J lost 6 bases, and 8 bases lay in between. The CDR3 contains 12 residues. In DNA form, the CDR3 reads TGTGCCAGCAGCTTACCAGTAGGCGAGCAGTACGTC. It encodes CASSLPVGEQYV.

This clonotype has more than one count but fewer than ten. The V and J genes are TRBV24-1 and TRBJ1-5, with 9 bases identical to TRBD1. The CDR3 loop spans 13 amino acids. Germline loops: CDR1 KGHDR, CDR2 SFDVKD. Losses at the gene ends were 4 bases for V and 10 bases for J; bases not matched to a gene: 4. The CDR3 coding sequence is TGTGCCACCAGTGAAACAGGGGGCCTACCCCAGCATTTT. Its protein product is CATSETGGLPQHF.

This clonotype has a handful of counts. An end of the junction does not agree with germline; a read error may underlie this. The V call is TRBV6-6, the J call TRBJ2-5; 7 bases map to TRBD1. This CDR3 spans 13 amino acids. CDR1 MNHNY and CDR2 SVGAGI come from the germline V gene (reference sequence). CDR3 in amino acids: CASSARRGQLPNF. The CDR3 DNA reads as TGTGCCAGCAGTGCTCGTAGGGGACAGCTCCCTAACTTC.

This chain connects TRBV20-1 to TRBJ1-1; perhaps TRBD1 as D (6 bases). This CDR3 has 13 amino acids. The ends were cut back, 5 bases at V and 2 bases at J, with 12 bases in the middle. Germline assignment: CDR1 DFQATT and CDR2 SNEGSKA (reference sequence). DNA for the CDR3: TGCAGTGCTCATACAGGGTCAAACACTGAAGCTTTCTTT. It translates to CSAHTGSNTEAFF.

The chain links TRBV20-1 to TRBJ2-1, with TRBD1 matching 7 bases. The CDR3 totals 14 residues. V lost 3 bases to trimming and J lost 6 bases; unmatched junction nucleotides: 8. Per the germline V gene, CDR1 is DFQATT and CDR2 is SNEGSKA (reference sequence). CDR3 bases: TGCAGTGCTAGTTTAGACAGGGCCCTCAATGAGCAGTTCTTC. Its translation is CSASLDRALNEQFF.

CDR3 sequence (DNA): TGTGCCAGCAGTTCCTGGGACAGCCCCCTGGGCACTGAAGCTTTCTTT. This translates into CASSSWDSPLGTEAFF. The chain joins TRBV6-2 or TRBV6-3 to TRBJ1-1; TRBD1 agrees at 7 bases. This CDR3 contains 16 residues. V dropped 4 bases and J dropped 4; count of bases not matched to a gene: 12. Germline assignment: CDR1 MNHEY and CDR2 SVGEGT.

This sequence joins TRBV5-5 and TRBJ2-7; no firm D call. The CDR3 extends over 15 amino acids. Looked up from germline, CDR1 is SGHKS and CDR2 is YYEKEE (reference sequence). The ends were cut back, 4 bases at V and 0 bases at J, with 14 bases in the middle. CDR3: CASSPPDLSSYEQYV. The CDR3 nucleotides read TGTGCCAGCAGCCCCCCAGACTTGAGCTCCTACGAGCAGTACGTC.

This clonotype was counted between two and nine times. The chain couples TRBV20-1 to TRBJ1-1; D not certain. CDR3 size: 15 residues. Trimming shortened V by 5 bases and J by 10 bases, and 26 bases separated the two germline ends. CDR1 is DFQATT and CDR2 is SNEGSKA in the germline V gene (reference sequence). The CDR3 is CSAFSSVTRGFLAFF. The CDR3 DNA is TGCAGTGCTTTCAGCTCGGTGACACGCGGGTTCTTAGCTTTCTTT.

This clonotype was counted at least ten times. The chain uses TRBV20-1 and TRBJ2-3; D is ambiguous. V was pared by 5 bases and J by 6 bases, with 9 bases between. The CDR3 runs 11 residues. CDR1 and CDR2 from the germline V gene are DFQATT and SNEGSKA (reference sequence). The CDR3 DNA reads as TGCAGTGCTCAAAGTCGGGATACGCAGTATTTT. It yields the protein CSAQSRDTQYF.

The chain is built from TRBV5-5 and TRBJ1-5, with TRBD1 matching over 9 bases. Unmatched junction bases numbered 6, after V lost 5 bases and J lost 6 bases. Per germline, CDR1 SGHKS and CDR2 YYEKEE (reference sequence). The CDR3 runs to 14 residues. Here the CDR3 reads CASRPGTGLQPQHF. The CDR3 DNA sequence: TGTGCCAGCAGGCCCGGGACAGGGCTTCAGCCCCAGCATTTT.

This clonotype was counted at least ten times. The V and J genes are TRBV5-1 and TRBJ1-4; 9 nucleotides agree with TRBD1. Germline V CDR1 and CDR2: SGHRS, YFSETQ. The CDR3 spans 16 residues. J gave up 8 bases and V 5 bases, and 13 bases lay outside the gene matches. The CDR3 bases are TGCGCCAGCAGTTCCGCTATGGGACAGGGTGGGGAAAAACTGTTTTTT. This codes for CASSSAMGQGGEKLFF.

This clonotype was recorded at least ten times. The CDR3 loop reads CASSRVAGGSYEQYF. The DNA for the CDR3 is TGCGCCAGCAGCCGGGTAGCGGGGGGCTCCTACGAGCAGTACTTC. The V and J genes are TRBV5-1 and TRBJ2-7; 10 bases match TRBD2. This CDR3 is built from 15 residues. Looked up from germline, CDR1 is SGHRS and CDR2 is YFSETQ. V gave up 4 bases and J gave up 0 bases; unmatched junction bases: 4.

The chain is built from TRBV6-1 and TRBJ2-2; D gene uncertain. This CDR3 has 13 amino acids. The V gene's germline CDR1 is MNHNS and CDR2 SASEGT. Trimming removed 8 bases at V and 3 bases at J, with 10 bases between. For the CDR3, the DNA is TGTGCCAGCTCGATCAGCCACACCGGGGAGCTGTTTTTT. This codes for CASSISHTGELFF.

This sequence joins TRBV4-3 and TRBJ2-2; weak D call: TRBD2 (6 bases). This CDR3 has 15 amino acids. Germline assignment: CDR1 LGHNA and CDR2 YSLEER. V lost 1 base and J 6 bases, leaving 12 bases between the germline ends. CDR3 amino acids: CASSQVGSLAGELFF. As DNA, the CDR3 is TGCGCCAGCAGCCAAGTCGGGAGTCTTGCCGGGGAGCTGTTTTTT.

Many counts were recorded for this clonotype. The chain couples TRBV29-1 to TRBJ2-1; perhaps D is TRBD1 or TRBD2 (6 bases each). Germline V gene lookup returns CDR1 SQVTM and CDR2 ANQGSEA. The CDR3 length is 14 residues. Trimming removed 6 bases at V and 8 bases at J, with 20 bases between. CDR3 sequence (DNA): TGCAGCGTCGCCACCAGAAGGGGGGTCGATGAGCAGTTCTTC. Translating gives CSVATRRGVDEQFF.

The chain carries TRBV7-9 and TRBJ1-4, with 7 bases aligning to TRBD1. Germline assignment: CDR1 SEHNR and CDR2 FQNEAQ (reference sequence). Germline trimming cut 5 bases from V and 5 bases from J; bases unmatched to any gene: 5. The CDR3 contains 14 residues. CDR3 amino acids: CASSLDRNNEKLFF. The CDR3 region has the DNA TGTGCCAGCAGCCTGGACAGGAACAATGAAAAACTGTTTTTT.

In its sample, this clonotype was seen a few times. The chain employs TRBV27 and TRBJ1-2, with D possibly TRBD1 on 6 matching bases. Per germline, CDR1 MNHEY and CDR2 SMNVEV (reference sequence). Trimming took 2 bases from V and 7 from J, leaving 11 bases between them. The CDR3 spans 13 residues. CDR3 sequence (DNA): TGTGCCAGCAGTTTAAAGGGGGGGTTTGGCTACACCTTC. This translates into CASSLKGGFGYTF.

This clonotype has ten or more counts. The rearrangement joins TRBV20-1 to TRBJ2-1; 11 positions agree with TRBD2. V trimming: 0 bases; J trimming: 8 bases; junction bases outside the gene matches: 9. CDR1 DFQATT and CDR2 SNEGSKA come from the germline V gene (reference sequence). CDR3 length: 16 residues. Here the CDR3 reads CSARDGSGGALDEQFF. CDR3 DNA: TGCAGTGCTAGAGATGGTAGCGGGGGGGCTTTGGATGAGCAGTTCTTC.

The chain joins TRBV5-1 to TRBJ2-1; D remains unclear. The CDR3 covers 14 residues. V lost 4 bases and J lost 4, with 12 bases in between. Germline CDR1 reads SGHRS; CDR2 reads YFSETQ. The CDR3 region is CASSQVVGYNEQFF. The CDR3 DNA reads TGCGCCAGCAGCCAGGTCGTCGGATACAATGAGCAGTTCTTC.

The rearrangement links TRBV6-4 to TRBJ2-2; D not certain. The V end lost 2 bases, the J end lost 0 bases, and 10 bases lay between the germline ends. Per germline, CDR1 MRHNA and CDR2 SNTAGT. This CDR3 has 16 amino acids. The CDR3 sequence: CASSDSWPSNTGELFF. The CDR3 DNA is TGTGCCAGCAGTGACAGCTGGCCTTCGAACACCGGGGAGCTGTTTTTT.